This record covers a single T cell receptor (beta chain). This clonotype appeared a few times. Its recognized antigen is unknown. No per-base quality is available; no much larger clone lies one base away. The data originate from a study of T cells after yellow fever vaccination (dated by TCRdb to between 2018 and 2020). In terms of the full investigation: The SMART-Seq v4 Ultra Low Input RNA kit was used to prepare libraries from fractions with low cell numbers. To track T-cell clones before and after primary and booster YFV17D yellow fever vaccination, bulk TCR alpha and beta repertoires were sequenced longitudinally. Two healthy male donors made up the cohort, one aged 18 to 29 years and the other aged 30 to 40 years. Bulk PBMC replicates and cell subsets were isolated from blood drawn at multiple timepoints before and after both primary and secondary immunization.

The research as a whole found: FACS-sorted repertoires could contain abundant contaminating clonotypes from the bulk population, so computational filtering was required. A small share of clonotypes occurred in both CD4 and CD8 compartments, likely arising from convergent recombination. After the booster, most of the clones that had expanded following primary vaccination were detected again (roughly 97% of CD4 and around 90% of CD8), which suggests that memory was broadly maintained. Because the study included only two donors, the extent to which the findings can be generalized is limited. The secondary T-cell response was found to be weaker but faster than the primary response, with a peak reached on day 5 rather than on day 15.

The sample's treatment or condition label, in plain terms: live attenuated yellow fever vaccine strain. A standard Ficoll-Paque protocol was used to isolate PBMCs from peripheral blood. Dynabeads CD4 and CD8 positive selection kits were used to isolate the CD4 and CD8 T-cell fractions. TriZol was used to extract RNA from bulk PBMCs, CD4 and CD8 fractions, and dextramer-positive and dextramer-negative fractions. Sequencing was performed on an Illumina NovaSeq 6000. TCR cDNA was synthesized by 5'RACE template switching, through which a universal primer site and unique molecular identifiers were introduced. Priming for cDNA synthesis came from both the TCR alpha and TCR beta constant segments. Two PCR steps were used to amplify libraries, with sample barcodes and sequencing adapters being added in the second step. Sequencing of the libraries was done on either Illumina HiSeq 2500 (2x100 bp) or NovaSeq (2x150 bp). The authors' analysis ran thus. Reads were demultiplexed and collapsed into UMI consensus sequences with MIGEC, and V(D)J alignment was performed with MiXCR. Using edgeR on replicate PBMC samples, clonotypes were called vaccine-responding if FDR was below 0.01 and the log2 fold change was above 5 up to day 15. Each bulk clonotype was labeled CD4 or CD8 based on which sequenced repertoire, CD4 or CD8, contained the clonotype at higher abundance. The public sequencing data were trimmed at Q25 with fastp and processed into clonotypes with MiXCR by TCRdb, which kept only in-frame beta chains. Every entry covers one CDR3 protein and lists the most common genes and DNA from its rows. In this record, the V and J calls reflect TCRdb's handling and not the investigators' own analysis. Recorded for this sample are approximately 250,000 distinct CDR3 sequences; roughly 5% of them occurred a single time. The ten largest clones take up roughly 3.3% of the sample.

The V and J ends are trimmed by 4 bases and 2 bases, leaving 23 bases between them. The CDR3 covers 18 residues, taking in both the cysteine and the phenylalanine. Just CDR3 DNA is preserved here, 54 bases in frame from base 1. The germline V gene (reference sequence) gives CDR1 as SGHNT and CDR2 as YYREEE. The clonotype originates from a man aged 18 to 35 who received the YFV17D yellow fever vaccine. This specimen was CD4+ T cells sorted from PBMCs, taken on the day of the yellow fever booster vaccination. The V and J segments used are TRBV5-4 and TRBJ2-3; a weak D assignment points to TRBD1 (6 bases agree). The CDR3 region has the sequence CASSPWWGQGIVTDTQYF. DNA sequence: TGTGCCAGCAGCCCCTGGTGGGGGCAGGGGATTGTCACAGATACGCAGTATTTT.